A selection of T cell receptor beta chains follows, all from one sample in a study of T cells after yellow fever vaccination. Using its own MiXCR run on the 5' RACE reads, TCRdb lists one record per CDR3 protein. This sample has around 400,000 distinct CDR3 sequences; roughly 11% occur once, and the top ten carry roughly a sixth. Material: PBMCs, obtained on the day of the first yellow fever vaccination. These receptors all come from a man between 18 and 35 years old who received the YFV17D yellow fever vaccine. The CDR3 runs from the conserved cysteine through the conserved F or W. Each record gives: V gene, D gene, J gene, clone size, CDR3 DNA, CDR3 protein. D genes are given only for firm matches. Some rows have no size entry. The others give once, few or many, or a class for an expanded clone.

>TRBV12-3/TRBV12-4|-|TRBJ2-6|-
TGTGCCAGCAGTTTTCATTCCGGGGCCAACGTCCTGACTTTC
CASSFHSGANVLTF
>TRBV5-1|-|TRBJ2-1|-
TGCGCCAGCAGCTACGCTGAGCCCTACAATGAGCAGTTCTTC
CASSYAEPYNEQFF
>TRBV15|-|TRBJ1-6|-
TGTGCCACCAGCAGGGAACAGGGAAGGAACCTCCACTTT
CATSREQGRNLHF
>TRBV9|TRBD2|TRBJ2-3|-
TGTGCCAGCAGCGTAGAAACGGGGGGGTACACAGATACGCAGTATTTT
CASSVETGGYTDTQYF
>TRBV4-2|TRBD2|TRBJ2-3|many
TGTGCCAGCAGCCCTTTGCGGGGGGACGCAGATACGCAGTATTTT
CASSPLRGDADTQYF
>TRBV29-1|TRBD1|TRBJ2-1|once
TGCAGCGTTGTTAGTTTAGGGGGACAGGGACCCAATGAGCAGTTCTTC
CSVVSLGGQGPNEQFF
>TRBV6-1|-|TRBJ1-2|few
TGTGCCAGCACCGACAGCGGTGGCTACACCTTC
CASTDSGGYTF
>TRBV28|TRBD2|TRBJ2-3|-
TGTGCCAGCGGGCGGGGGGGCCGTAATACGCAGTATTTT
CASGRGGRNTQYF
>TRBV6-1|-|TRBJ1-5|once
TGTGCCAGCAGACCACAGGGCCTGGGGCCCCAGCATTTT
CASRPQGLGPQHF
>TRBV7-9|-|TRBJ1-2|few
TGTGCCAGCAGCTTAGGTGAGGAAAACTATGGCTACACCTTC
CASSLGEENYGYTF
>TRBV7-2|-|TRBJ1-4|-
TGTGCCAGCAGCTTGGGGGCCGGAAGGGCCGAAAAACTGTTTTTT
CASSLGAGRAEKLFF
>TRBV4-1|TRBD1|TRBJ1-2|few
TGCGCCAGCAGAGAGGGGGCGCGAGCTAACTATGCCTACACCTTC
CASREGARANYAYTF
>TRBV27|TRBD1|TRBJ1-4|few
TGTGCCAGCAGTGCTACAGGGGTTTTCGGTGAAAAACTGTTTTTT
CASSATGVFGEKLFF
>TRBV20-1|TRBD1|TRBJ2-1|few
TGCAGTGCTAGCCCCCCTAACAGGGGGAAAAATGAGCAGTTCTTC
CSASPPNRGKNEQFF
>TRBV18|TRBD2|TRBJ2-7|-
TGTGCCAGCTCACCAGGGTTAGCGGGGGCCTCCTACGAGCAGTACTTC
CASSPGLAGASYEQYF
>TRBV20-1|TRBD1|TRBJ1-6|-
TGCAGTGCTAGAGAACAGGGGAATAATTCACCCCTCCACTTT
CSAREQGNNSPLHF
>TRBV2|-|TRBJ1-1|-
TGTGCCAGCAGTTTTGAGTCCGACACCTTAGCTTTCTTT
CASSFESDTLAFF
>TRBV4-3|-|TRBJ2-2|few
TGCGCCAGCAGCCAAGAACCCATCGGGGAGCTGTTTTTT
CASSQEPIGELFF
>TRBV4-3|TRBD1|TRBJ2-3|few
TGCGCCAGCAGCCAAGATGTCCCTCAGGGGGCTCGCCCAGATACGCAGTATTTT
CASSQDVPQGARPDTQYF
>TRBV12-3/TRBV12-4|TRBD2|TRBJ2-2|-
TGTGCCAGTACGGGGGGGCGGAGGACCGGGGAGCTGTTTTTT
CASTGGRRTGELFF
>TRBV5-1|-|TRBJ2-5|many
TGTGCCAGCAGTTTATTAGGAGGACAAGAGACCCAGTACTTC
CASSLLGGQETQYF
>TRBV27|TRBD2|TRBJ2-3|-
TGTGCCAGCAGTCTCCATCAGCGGGGGCAAGGCACAGATACGCAGTATTTT
CASSLHQRGQGTDTQYF
>TRBV9|TRBD2|TRBJ2-5|-
TGTGCCAGCACCACCGGGGGGGGTGAGACCCAGTACTTC
CASTTGGGETQYF
>TRBV12-3/TRBV12-4|-|TRBJ2-2|few
TGTGCCAGCAGTTTAGGACAAGCCACCGGGGAGCTGTTTTTT
CASSLGQATGELFF
>TRBV12-3/TRBV12-4|TRBD1|TRBJ2-5|-
TGTGCCAGCAGTTTACGGGACAGGGGGATTTGGGAGACCCAGTACTTC
CASSLRDRGIWETQYF
>TRBV20-1|-|TRBJ2-5|many
TGCAGTGCCGGACGGGGGGCGCGGGAGACCCAGTACTTC
CSAGRGARETQYF
>TRBV20-1|-|TRBJ1-4|few
TGCAGTGCCACGACCTTGACAGGCAAGGGGGAAAAACTGTTTTTT
CSATTLTGKGEKLFF
>TRBV11-2|-|TRBJ2-5|-
TGTGCCAGCAGCTTTGATCTTATGAGAGAGACCCAGTACTTC
CASSFDLMRETQYF
>TRBV12-3/TRBV12-4|-|TRBJ1-2|many
TGTGCCAGCAGTTTAGAGGGACACTTGAACTATGGCTACACCTTC
CASSLEGHLNYGYTF
>TRBV10-2|TRBD2|TRBJ2-5|few
TGCGCCAGCAGTTCAGTAGCGGGGGGAGAGACCCAGTACTTC
CASSSVAGGETQYF
>TRBV25-1|-|TRBJ1-1|-
TGTGCCAGCAGGGTAGGGGTTAAGTCGAACACTGAAGCTTTCTTT
CASRVGVKSNTEAFF
>TRBV3-1|-|TRBJ2-6|few
TGTGCCAGCAGCCAAGAGCCAGGGGAGTCCCCTGGGGCCAACGTCCTGACTTTC
CASSQEPGESPGANVLTF
>TRBV19|TRBD1|TRBJ2-4|-
TGTGCCAGTAGTATGGTCCGGGACAGTTACAAAAACATTCAGTACTTC
CASSMVRDSYKNIQYF
>TRBV7-2|-|TRBJ2-3|-
TGTGCCAGCAGCTTACTGGGCCCAATGACAGATACGCAGTATTTT
CASSLLGPMTDTQYF
>TRBV7-3|-|TRBJ1-1|-
TGTGCCAGCAGGGCTGCGGGCAGGGATACTGAAGCTTTCTTT
CASRAAGRDTEAFF